A selection of T cell receptor beta chains follows, all from one sample in a study of blood T cell repertoires in COVID-19. The assay was immunoSEQ multiplex PCR, and TCRdb's table has in-frame clones only and misses some. Seen here are about 210,000 clones, over 80% observed once, and the top ten hold under 13%. The specimen sequenced was PBMCs or T cells enriched from blood (not recorded which). The receptor set was obtained from a man in his late teens or twenties with acute COVID-19. CDR3s include the opening cysteine and the closing phenylalanine or tryptophan. Fields, in order: D gene, J gene, clone size, V gene, CDR3 DNA, CDR3 protein. The D gene is left open where the match is weak. Clone size is given for some rows only: seen once, a few or many times, or a class if the clone is expanded.

>TRBD1|TRBJ1-3|-|TRBV4-1
TGCGCCAGCAGAAAAGGACCACTCGGGGATACAGGGGGCTCTGGAAACACCATATATTTT
CASRKGPLGDTGGSGNTIYF
>-|TRBJ2-5|-|TRBV12-3/TRBV12-4
TGTGCCAGCAGTTTTGGGCCGTGGGAGACCCAGTACTTC
CASSFGPWETQYF
>-|TRBJ1-2|-|TRBV9
TGTGCCAGCAGCCCAGAAGGGGCAGGAAGGGATGGCTACACCTTC
CASSPEGAGRDGYTF
>-|TRBJ1-2|-|TRBV4-3
TGCGCCAGCAGCCCTGAAAGGGGCACCTATGGCTACACCTTC
CASSPERGTYGYTF
>TRBD1|TRBJ1-1|-|TRBV4-2
TGTGCCAGCAGCCAAACTGAGGGACAGGGCAAAAGTGAAGCTTTCTTT
CASSQTEGQGKSEAFF
>TRBD1|TRBJ1-1|-|TRBV6-2/TRBV6-3
TGTGCCAGCAGTTACGACAGGGTAAGGGCTTTCTTT
CASSYDRVRAFF
>-|TRBJ1-3|few|TRBV3-1/TRBV3-2
TGTGCCAGCAGCTCTACAGGGTCTGGAAACACCATATATTTT
CASSSTGSGNTIYF
>-|TRBJ2-7|-|TRBV7-9
TGTGCCAGCAGCTTAATGGGGCACGGCAACGAGCAGTACTTC
CASSLMGHGNEQYF
>TRBD2|TRBJ2-1|-|TRBV7-8
TGTGCCAGCAGCTTAGGGGGACTAGCGGACTCCTTATCCTACAATGAGCAGTTCTTC
CASSLGGLADSLSYNEQFF
>-|TRBJ2-7|-|TRBV5-4
TGTGCCAGCAGCACGGAGTCAGGGGATCTACACGAGCAGTACTTC
CASSTESGDLHEQYF
>TRBD1|TRBJ1-6|-|TRBV30
TGTGCCTGGAGTGCACAGGGGAATTCACCCCTCCACTTT
CAWSAQGNSPLHF
>-|TRBJ2-1|once|TRBV6-6
TGTGCCAGCAGCCCTGGGGGCGGCTACAACGAGCAGTTCTTC
CASSPGGGYNEQFF
>-|TRBJ1-1|-|TRBV5-5
TGTGCCAGCAGCCGGCAGGTCTGGGGCTTGAACACTGAAGCTTTCTTT
CASSRQVWGLNTEAFF
>-|TRBJ1-2|many|TRBV3-1/TRBV3-2
TGTGCCAGCAGCCGAGGGTGGGATATTGAGAGACATGGCTACACCTTC
CASSRGWDIERHGYTF
>TRBD1|TRBJ1-1|-|TRBV10-2
TGCGCCAGCAGTGAGTGGGGACAGGTGAACACTGAAGCTTTCTTT
CASSEWGQVNTEAFF
>TRBD1|TRBJ2-3|-|TRBV5-1
TGCGCCAGCAGCGTATATAGCAGGGGGACAGTCACAGATACGCAGTATTTT
CASSVYSRGTVTDTQYF
>TRBD2|TRBJ2-1|-|TRBV28
TGTGCCAGCAGTTTAGGACTAGAGGGTGATGAGCAGTTCTTC
CASSLGLEGDEQFF
>-|TRBJ2-1|once|TRBV4-1
TGCGCCAGCAGCCAAGAATGGGACTCCGGCCCCTACAATGAGCAGTTCTTC
CASSQEWDSGPYNEQFF
>-|TRBJ2-7|-|TRBV30
TGTGCCTGGAGCCTCTTACGGGGATCCTCCTCCTACGAGCAGTACTTC
CAWSLLRGSSSYEQYF
>-|TRBJ2-3|-|TRBV24-1
TGTGCCACCAGTGTTGAGGATACAGATACGCAGTATTTT
CATSVEDTDTQYF
>-|TRBJ2-7|-|TRBV5-5
TGTGCCAGCAGCTTGGGGGCCTCCTACGAGCAGTACTTC
CASSLGASYEQYF
>-|TRBJ1-1|-|TRBV28
TGTGCCAGCAGTATGAGCGGGAACACTGAAGCTTTCTTT
CASSMSGNTEAFF
>-|TRBJ2-1|-|TRBV9
TGTGCCAGCAGCGGGCTAGCCGGGGATGAGCAGTTCTTC
CASSGLAGDEQFF
>TRBD1|TRBJ1-1|-|TRBV30
TGTGCCTGGAGAGGGACAGGCACCGGCACTGAAGCTTTCTTT
CAWRGTGTGTEAFF
>TRBD2|TRBJ2-1|-|TRBV4-2
TGTGCCAGCAGCCAAGATCCGGGACTAGCGGACAATGAGCAGTTCTTC
CASSQDPGLADNEQFF
>TRBD2|TRBJ2-1|-|TRBV7-9
TGTGCCAGCAGCCCCCGACTAGCTGGTGACAATGAGCAGTTCTTC
CASSPRLAGDNEQFF
>-|TRBJ1-1|-|TRBV21-1
TGTGCCAGCAGGTTCGGGACAGGGGGCTCTGCGGGAACTGAAGCTTTCTTT
CASRFGTGGSAGTEAFF
>TRBD1|TRBJ2-1|-|TRBV6-5
TGTGCCAGCAGTTCCCAGGGGGACTACAATGAGCAGTTCTTC
CASSSQGDYNEQFF
>TRBD1|TRBJ1-5|-|TRBV7-8
TGTGCCAGCAGCTTAGCGATAACAGGGGGAAGGAATACGAATCAGCCCCAGCATTTT
CASSLAITGGRNTNQPQHF
>-|TRBJ1-6|-|TRBV28
TGTGCCAGCAGCCCACAGGGTACCTCACCCCTCCACTTT
CASSPQGTSPLHF
>TRBD2|TRBJ2-3|-|TRBV4-2
TGTGCCAGCAGCCAAGATGGCGCTAGCGGGTTGGATACGCAGTATTTT
CASSQDGASGLDTQYF
>-|TRBJ1-2|-|TRBV6-1
TGTGCCAGCAGTGAAGGCGGGCAGGGCGTTGGGAGGAACTATGGCTACACCTTC
CASSEGGQGVGRNYGYTF
>TRBD1|TRBJ1-2|-|TRBV19
TGTGCCAGTAGTAGGCTTGGAGGACAGGGCTATGGCTACACCTTC
CASSRLGGQGYGYTF
>TRBD1|TRBJ2-7|-|TRBV7-6
TGTGCCAGCAGCCCATCCGGGGACAGGGGCTCCTACGAGCAGTACTTC
CASSPSGDRGSYEQYF
>TRBD2|TRBJ2-1|-|TRBV19
TGTGCCAGTAAAGTGAGCGGGAGGGCATTGGATGAGCAGTTCTTC
CASKVSGRALDEQFF
>TRBD1|TRBJ1-2|-|TRBV28
TGTGCCAGCAGTACGGACAGGAACTATGGCTACACCTTC
CASSTDRNYGYTF
>-|TRBJ1-1|-|TRBV28
TGTGCCAGCATCGACGGGGGGACGGGTGAAGCTTTCTTT
CASIDGGTGEAFF
>TRBD1|TRBJ2-7|-|TRBV10-3
TGTGCCATCAGCTGGGACAGCTCCTACGAGCAGTACTTC
CAISWDSSYEQYF
>-|TRBJ2-7|-|TRBV12-3/TRBV12-4
TGTGCCAGTTCGACACGCACCTACGAGCAGTACTTC
CASSTRTYEQYF
>-|TRBJ2-7|-|TRBV4-1
TGCGCCAGCAGCCAAGTAGAATGGACAGTCAGCAACGAGCAGTACTTC
CASSQVEWTVSNEQYF
>TRBD1|TRBJ1-1|-|TRBV11-2
TGTGCCAGCAGCCCTGGTCAGATAGGACAGGCTCACACTGAAGCTTTCTTT
CASSPGQIGQAHTEAFF
>TRBD1|TRBJ2-5|-|TRBV18
TGTGCCAGCTCACCACAACAGGGGGCACCTCAAGAGACCCAGTACTTC
CASSPQQGAPQETQYF
>-|TRBJ1-5|-|TRBV28
TGTGCCAGCAGTTTAGGGCAGGGGTATCAGCCCCAGCATTTT
CASSLGQGYQPQHF
>-|TRBJ2-1|-|TRBV21-1
TGTGCCAGCAGCAAAATGGGGACAGAGAGTTACAATGAGCAGTTCTTC
CASSKMGTESYNEQFF
>-|TRBJ2-1|-|TRBV19
TGTGCCAGTAGTGGGGGCCACTACAATGAGCAGTTCTTC
CASSGGHYNEQFF
>TRBD1|TRBJ1-2|-|TRBV5-4
TGTGCCAGCAGCCCCCTGGACAGGGGACTTGGCTACACCTTC
CASSPLDRGLGYTF
>-|TRBJ1-6|-|TRBV7-8
TGTGCCAGCAGTTCAAGGACAGTTCATAATTCACCCCTCCACTTT
CASSSRTVHNSPLHF
>TRBD1|TRBJ1-1|-|TRBV7-8
TGTGCCAGCAGCAATGGACAGGGGAGCACTGAAGCTTTCTTT
CASSNGQGSTEAFF
>-|TRBJ1-1|-|TRBV12-5
TGTGCTAGTGGTTTAGTTCTCGGACGGGAAAACATGAACACTGAAGCTTTCTTT
CASGLVLGRENMNTEAFF
>-|TRBJ2-2|-|TRBV30
TGTGCCTGGAGTATGGACATCGGGACCGGGGAGCTGTTTTTT
CAWSMDIGTGELFF
>-|TRBJ1-1|-|TRBV6-2/TRBV6-3
TGTGCCAGCAGTTACTCGAGTACCACTGAAGCTTTCTTT
CASSYSSTTEAFF
>-|TRBJ2-6|-|TRBV29-1
TGCAGCGTTGTCTCCGGACAGACGAGCTCTGGGGCCAACGTCCTGACTTTC
CSVVSGQTSSGANVLTF
>-|TRBJ2-1|-|TRBV11-3
TGTGCCAGCAGACACCGGTCCGGGGGCTCCTACAATGAGCAGTTCTTC
CASRHRSGGSYNEQFF
>-|TRBJ1-5|-|TRBV27
TGTGCCAGCAGTTTGAACGGCGGAGCCTTGGGGCCCCAGCATTTT
CASSLNGGALGPQHF
>-|TRBJ1-4|-|TRBV5-6
TGTGCCAGCAGCTTGTTGGCGGGAGCTAATGAAAAACTGTTTTTT
CASSLLAGANEKLFF